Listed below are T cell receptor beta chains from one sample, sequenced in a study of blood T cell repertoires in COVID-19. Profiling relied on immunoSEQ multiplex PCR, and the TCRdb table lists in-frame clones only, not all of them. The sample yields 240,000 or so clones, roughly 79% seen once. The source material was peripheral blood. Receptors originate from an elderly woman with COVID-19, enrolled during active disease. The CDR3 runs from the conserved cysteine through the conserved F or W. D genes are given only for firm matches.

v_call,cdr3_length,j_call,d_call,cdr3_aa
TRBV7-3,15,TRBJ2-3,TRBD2,CASSSGTRDTDTQYF
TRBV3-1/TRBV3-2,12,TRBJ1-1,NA,CASSQLGREAFF
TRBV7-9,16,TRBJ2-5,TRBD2,CASSSGSGSPQETQYF
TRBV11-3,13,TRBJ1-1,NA,CASSSGVGTEAFF
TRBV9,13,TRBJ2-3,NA,CASSELYTDTQYF
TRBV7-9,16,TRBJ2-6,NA,CASRVGSGAGANVLTF
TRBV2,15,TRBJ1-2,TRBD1,CASSDPGQSIYGYTF
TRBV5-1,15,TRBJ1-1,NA,CASSLDGQRNTEAFF
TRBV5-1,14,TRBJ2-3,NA,CASSSTRGTDTQYF
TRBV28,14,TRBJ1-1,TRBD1,CASSSTQGADEAFF
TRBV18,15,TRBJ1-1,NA,CASSPPPGGNTEAFF
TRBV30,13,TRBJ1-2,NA,CAWELLLSGGYTF
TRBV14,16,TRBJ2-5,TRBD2,CASSQGGLAGRETQYF
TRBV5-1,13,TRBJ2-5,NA,CASTHGGEETQYF
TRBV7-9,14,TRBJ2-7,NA,CASSSGTQTYEQYF
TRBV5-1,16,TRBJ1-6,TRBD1,CASSSLDRGRNSPLHF
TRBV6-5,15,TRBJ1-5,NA,CASRPPGGENQPQHF
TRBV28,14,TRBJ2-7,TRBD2,CASRTSGGSYEQYF
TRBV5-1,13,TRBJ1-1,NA,CASSFGQNAEAFF
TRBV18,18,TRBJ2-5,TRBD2,CASSPSTSGGAGGETQYF
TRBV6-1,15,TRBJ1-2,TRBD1,CASSEATGLYYGYTF
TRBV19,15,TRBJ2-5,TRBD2,CASALAGTYQETQYF
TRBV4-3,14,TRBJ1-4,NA,CASSPQGRNEKLFF
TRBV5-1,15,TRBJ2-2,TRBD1,CASSLRQGPTGELFF
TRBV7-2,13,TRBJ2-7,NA,CASSLRQVYEQYF
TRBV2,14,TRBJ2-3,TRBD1,CASLDRARTDTQYF
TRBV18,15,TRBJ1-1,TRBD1,CASYLPTGLNTEAFF
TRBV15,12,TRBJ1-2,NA,CATSRESYGYTF
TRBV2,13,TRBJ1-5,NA,CASSGQAREPQHF
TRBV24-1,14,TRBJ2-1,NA,CATSGREGRTEQFF
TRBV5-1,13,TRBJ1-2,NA,CASSPDRYYGYTF
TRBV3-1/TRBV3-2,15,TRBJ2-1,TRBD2,CASSHITSVRNEQFF
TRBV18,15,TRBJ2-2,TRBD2,CASSPGTSGIEELFF
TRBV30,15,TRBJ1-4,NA,CAWKTTGATNEKLFF
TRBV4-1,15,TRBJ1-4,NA,CASSQRGGGNEKLFF
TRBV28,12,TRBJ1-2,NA,CASSPSNYGYTF
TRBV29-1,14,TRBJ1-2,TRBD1,CSVGQGRSNYGYTF
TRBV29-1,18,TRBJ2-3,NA,CSVERQNTDTQYWYTQYF
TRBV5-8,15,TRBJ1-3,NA,CASSLRLPGGNTIYF
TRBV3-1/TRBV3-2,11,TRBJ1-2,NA,CASSQRRGYTF